This TCR beta chain derives from a study of cytotoxic CD8 clonotypes in ibrutinib-treated CLL. This CDR3 is built from 13 residues. Germline lookup yields CDR1 SEHNR and CDR2 FQNEAQ (reference sequence). The V gene lost 3 bases and the J gene lost 4 bases, with 7 bases spanning the gap. TCRdb's table, derived via immunoSEQ multiplex PCR, lists solely in-frame clones and lacks some. The data contain some 160,000 clones, more than 75% of them seen just once; the ten biggest clones take up under 2.5%. Sample: PBMCs, taken after 12 months of ibrutinib treatment. This clonotype was obtained from a human donor with chronic lymphocytic leukemia. The rearrangement uses TRBV7-9 and TRBJ1-3; D is undetermined. The CDR3 nucleotides read TGTGCCAGCAGCTTTAGAAGGGGAAACACCATATATTTT. This translates into CASSFRRGNTIYF.